The rows below give T cell receptor beta chains drawn from one sample of a study of shared clonotypes between healthy human individuals. Profiled with immunoSEQ multiplex PCR; TCRdb holds only in-frame clones, not every one. The data contain about 1 million clones, about 76% of them singletons. The sequenced sample was memory CD4+ T cells sorted from blood. Every receptor here comes from a man aged 18 to 29 in good health. CDR3s include the opening cysteine and the closing phenylalanine or tryptophan. Fields, in order: CDR3 protein, CDR3 DNA, J gene, V gene, clone size, D gene. The D gene is left open where the match is weak. Clone size is not always given. Where it is, it says once, few, many or a class for expanded clones.

CAGGLAGNYEQYF TGTGCCGGGGGACTAGCGGGAAACTACGAGCAGTACTTC TRBJ2-7 TRBV5-4 . TRBD2
CASSQAGLADMGNEQFF TGTGCCAGCAGCCAAGCGGGACTGGCCGATATGGGCAATGAGCAGTTCTTC TRBJ2-1 TRBV14 . .
CASSSPGTSGKQFF TGTGCCAGCAGCTCCCCCGGGACTAGCGGTAAGCAGTTCTTC TRBJ2-1 TRBV11-3 . TRBD2
CSVSQGGKETQYF TGCAGCGTTTCCCAGGGGGGAAAAGAGACCCAGTACTTC TRBJ2-5 TRBV29-1 . .
CASSSQWGETQYF TGCGCCAGCAGCTCGCAATGGGGGGAGACCCAGTACTTC TRBJ2-5 TRBV5-1 . .
CAISVSGGGYGYTF TGTGCCATCAGTGTATCAGGGGGCGGGTATGGCTACACCTTC TRBJ1-2 TRBV10-3 . TRBD1
CASTRTGGETYEQYF TGTGCCAGTACCCGGACAGGGGGTGAAACCTACGAGCAGTACTTC TRBJ2-7 TRBV19 . TRBD1
CASSLGGKVQETQYF TGTGCTAGCAGCTTAGGCGGGAAAGTCCAAGAGACCCAGTACTTC TRBJ2-5 TRBV7-7 . .
CAWTGQGEGEKLFF TGTGCCTGGACTGGACAGGGAGAGGGCGAAAAACTGTTTTTT TRBJ1-4 TRBV30 . TRBD1
CASSLGRTGSRETQYF TGTGCCAGCAGCTTAGGGAGAACAGGGTCACGGGAAACCCAGTACTTC TRBJ2-5 TRBV7-2 . .
CASSVDGPRNSPLHF TGTGCCAGCAGCGTAGACGGTCCTCGGAATTCACCCCTCCACTTT TRBJ1-6 TRBV5-4 few .
CASSSTGHSNQPQHF TGTGCCAGCAGCTCCACAGGGCATAGCAATCAGCCCCAGCATTTT TRBJ1-5 TRBV11-2 . .
CASSIGGSGRNEQFF TGTGCCAGTAGTATAGGCGGTAGCGGGAGGAATGAGCAGTTCTTC TRBJ2-1 TRBV19 . TRBD2
CASRRSAEAFF TGTGCAAGTAGGCGTAGCGCTGAAGCTTTCTTT TRBJ1-1 TRBV19 . .
CASSFSASQGYTF TGTGCCAGCAGCTTTTCTGCTAGTCAGGGCTACACCTTC TRBJ1-2 TRBV5-4 many .
CASSPSSGSNYGYTF TGCGCCAGCAGCCCGAGCTCAGGGTCTAACTATGGCTACACCTTC TRBJ1-2 TRBV4-1 many .
CASSKNTLLQYF TGTGCCAGCAGCAAAAATACCCTTCTACAGTACTTC TRBJ2-5 TRBV5-6 . .
CASSLVDSLRGNEQFF TGTGCCAGCAGCTTAGTAGACAGCTTGAGGGGCAATGAGCAGTTCTTC TRBJ2-1 TRBV7-8 . .
CASSDPPGRETQYF TGTGCCAGCAGTGACCCTCCGGGACGAGAGACCCAGTACTTC TRBJ2-5 TRBV28 . .
CASSQVTGPLSPQHF TGCGCCAGCAGCCAAGTGACAGGACCGCTCTCGCCCCAGCATTTT TRBJ1-5 TRBV4-1 . .
CASSRNSRGNEKLFF TGTGCCAGCAGCCGGAATTCGAGGGGTAATGAAAAACTGTTTTTT TRBJ1-4 TRBV11-2 . .
CASSDTGQETQYF TGTGCCAGCAGCGATACAGGACAAGAGACCCAGTACTTC TRBJ2-5 TRBV5-4 . .
CASSTSGSMNEQFF TGCGCCAGTTCAACTAGCGGGAGTATGAATGAGCAGTTCTTC TRBJ2-1 TRBV10-2 once TRBD2
CASSFLDPRGGYTF TGTGCCAGCAGTTTCCTTGACCCACGGGGGGGCTACACCTTC TRBJ1-2 TRBV27 . .
CSVEDLDDEQFF TGCAGCGTTGAAGATCTAGACGATGAGCAGTTCTTC TRBJ2-1 TRBV29-1 . .
CASSFRGGYGYTF TGTGCCAGCAGTTTTAGGGGGGGCTATGGCTACACCTTC TRBJ1-2 TRBV28 . .
CASSLEGARVTQYF TGTGCCAGCTCCCTTGAGGGGGCGCGGGTGACCCAGTACTTC TRBJ2-5 TRBV18 . TRBD1
CASSFGRRAGELFF TGTGCCAGCAGTTTCGGGAGACGGGCCGGGGAGCTGTTTTTT TRBJ2-2 TRBV27 . .
CASSLGGPARPTDTQYF TGTGCCAGCAGCTTAGGGGGACCAGCACGCCCCACAGATACGCAGTATTTT TRBJ2-3 TRBV11-2 . .
CARMGRGEQFF TGTGCCAGAATGGGCCGCGGGGAGCAGTTCTTC TRBJ2-1 TRBV5-3 . .
CASEGGGSSGNTIYF TGTGCCAGTGAGGGGGGCGGATCCTCTGGAAACACCATATATTTT TRBJ1-3 TRBV19 . .
CAYTNQQGFTGELFF TGTGCCTACACGAACCAACAGGGGTTCACCGGGGAGCTGTTTTTT TRBJ2-2 TRBV30 once TRBD1
CASTFGAANYGYTF TGTGCCAGTACCTTCGGGGCAGCTAACTATGGCTACACCTTC TRBJ1-2 TRBV19 . .
CASSSGGGNYGYTF TGCGCCAGCAGCTCAGGGGGTGGTAACTATGGCTACACCTTC TRBJ1-2 TRBV5-1 . TRBD1
CASKEGYAGELFF TGCGCCAGCAAAGAAGGCTACGCCGGGGAGCTGTTTTTT TRBJ2-2 TRBV5-1 . .
CASSMGSGLRGETQYF TGTGCCAGTAGTATGGGTTCAGGCCTAAGAGGGGAGACCCAGTACTTC TRBJ2-5 TRBV19 . .
CASGFGEKLFF TGTGCTAGTGGTTTCGGAGAAAAACTGTTTTTT TRBJ1-4 TRBV12-5 . .
CASSVWGQGNSPLHF TGTGCCAGCAGCGTATGGGGACAGGGAAATTCACCCCTCCACTTT TRBJ1-6 TRBV9 . TRBD1
CASTGEDSLASGNTIYF TGTGCCAGCACCGGGGAAGACAGTCTCGCCTCTGGAAACACCATATATTTT TRBJ1-3 TRBV9 once .
CASSRTGFTGELFF TGTGCCAGCAGTAGGACAGGCTTCACCGGGGAGCTGTTTTTT TRBJ2-2 TRBV9 . TRBD1
CASSSMSSYNSPLHF TGCGCCAGCAGCTCAATGAGCTCCTATAATTCACCCCTCCACTTT TRBJ1-6 TRBV5-1 . .
CASSLAGAKYEQYF TGCGCCAGCAGCTTGGCGGGGGCTAAGTACGAGCAGTACTTC TRBJ2-7 TRBV5-1 . .
CASSLVQSGETQYF TGCGCCAGCAGCTTGGTGCAGTCCGGAGAGACCCAGTACTTC TRBJ2-5 TRBV5-1 . .